One sample yielded the 23 T cell receptor beta chains listed below, sequenced in a study of PD-1 blockade in mismatch repair-deficient tumors. Clones were read by immunoSEQ multiplex PCR, and TCRdb kept only the in-frame ones, dropping some. This sample has tens of thousands of clones, with around 75% found just once. This specimen was peripheral blood, taken 4 weeks after starting pembrolizumab. The receptors shown here come from an adult with mismatch repair-deficient cancer.

This rearrangement joins TRBV5-1 to TRBJ2-5, with 12 nucleotides matching TRBD2. J was trimmed by 3 bases and V by 0 bases; bases with no gene match: 9. From germline, CDR1 is SGHRS and CDR2 YFSETQ. The CDR3 has 18 residues. The CDR3 region has the DNA TGCGCCAGCAGCTTGGTCTCTAGCGGGAGGGAGGATAAAGAGACCCAGTACTTC. Protein product: CASSLVSSGREDKETQYF.

The V and J genes are TRBV5-4 and TRBJ2-5; 7 bases fit TRBD1. Germline CDR1 SGHNT, CDR2 YYREEE (reference sequence). The CDR3 is made up of 17 amino acids. The V gene end was trimmed by 3 bases and the J gene end by 0 bases; junction bases not matched to a gene: 11. CDR3 nucleotides: TGTGCCAGCAGCTATCGCCGGGACAGTATAAACCAAGAGACCCAGTACTTC. It is translated as CASSYRRDSINQETQYF.

The chain has TRBV6-6 and TRBJ2-6, with D possibly TRBD1 on 5 matching bases. CDR3 length: 15 amino acids. Trimming removed 8 bases at V and 2 bases at J, with 13 bases between. Germline V gene data show CDR1 as MNHNY and CDR2 as SVGAGI (reference sequence). CDR3 sequence reads: CASRRQYAGANVLTF. The CDR3 DNA is TGTGCCAGCCGAAGACAGTACGCTGGGGCCAACGTCCTGACTTTC.

This rearrangement joins TRBV2 to TRBJ1-1; the match to TRBD1 covers 8 bases. CDR1 and CDR2 (germline): SNHLY, FYNNEI. The CDR3 runs to 14 residues. J gave up 4 bases and V 7 bases, and 8 bases lay outside the gene matches. The CDR3 DNA is TGTGCCAGCATGCGGACAGGGCTGGGCACTGAAGCTTTCTTT. Residues: CASMRTGLGTEAFF.

This sequence joins TRBV29-1 and TRBJ2-5; D assignment may be TRBD1 or TRBD2 (5 bases each). From germline, CDR1 is SQVTM and CDR2 ANQGSEA. There are 11 residues in the CDR3. CDR3 in DNA: TGCAGTGGAGGACATCAAGAGACCCAGTACTTC. Translated: CSGGHQETQYF.

The J gene is TRBJ2-2, the V gene TRBV7-9; possible D gene TRBD1, 5 bases. Germline CDR1 is SEHNR and CDR2 is FQNEAQ (reference sequence). The CDR3 loop spans 15 amino acids. V lost 2 bases, J lost 4 bases, and 11 bases lay in between. CDR3 sequence: CASSLRGQTTGELFF. The CDR3 coding sequence is TGTGCCAGCAGCTTACGCGGACAAACCACCGGGGAGCTGTTTTTT.

V usage is TRBV28 and J usage is TRBJ2-1; TRBD2 is a possible D gene (5 bases). The germline V gene encodes CDR1 MDHEN and CDR2 SYDVKM. The CDR3 length is 15 residues. Trimming took 3 bases from V and 0 from J, leaving 9 bases between them. The DNA of the CDR3 is TGTGCCAGCAGTTTCAGGAGGAGCTCCTACAATGAGCAGTTCTTC. Its translation is CASSFRRSSYNEQFF.

There are a few counts of this clone. In DNA, the CDR3 is TGTGCCAGCAGTTTGGGACTAGCGGGAGATACGCAGTATTTT. Translating gives CASSLGLAGDTQYF. The chain links TRBV27 to TRBJ2-3; 12 bases are a match to TRBD2. The trim removed 3 bases at V and 5 bases at J, leaving 0 bases unmatched. CDR1 and CDR2 (germline): MNHEY, SMNVEV (reference sequence). This CDR3 is 14 amino acids long.

This rearrangement joins TRBV5-4 to TRBJ1-4; D unclear. Germline assignment: CDR1 SGHNT and CDR2 YYREEE (reference sequence). This CDR3 has 17 amino acids. V dropped 4 bases and J dropped 0 bases, with 16 bases sitting between them. This CDR3 is CASSQNPSGSTNEKLFF. The CDR3 DNA sequence: TGTGCCAGCAGCCAAAACCCATCAGGTTCAACTAATGAAAAACTGTTTTTT. The full variable domain, with the rest looked up from reference TRBV5-4 and TRBJ1-4, is ETGVTQSPTHLIKTRGQQVTLRCSSQSGHNTVSWYQQALGQGPQFIFQYYREEENGRGNFPPRFSGLQFPNYSSELNVNALELDDSALYLCASSQNPSGSTNEKLFFGSGTQLSVL.

The chain recombines TRBV19 with TRBJ2-7, with 8 nucleotides matching TRBD2. The CDR3 totals 15 residues. The V gene end was trimmed by 4 bases and the J gene end by 3 bases; junction bases not matched to a gene: 8. CDR1 LNHDA and CDR2 SQIVND come from the germline V gene (reference sequence). The CDR3, as DNA: TGTGCCAGTAGTACATTTACTAGCGGAGGCTACGAGCAGTACTTC. Amino acids: CASSTFTSGGYEQYF.

This clone showed up just a few times. The rearrangement links TRBV4-1 to TRBJ1-1; TRBD1 might be the D (5 bases). Germline values: CDR1 MGHRA, CDR2 YSYEKL. The CDR3 contains 14 residues. The V and J ends lost 5 bases and 0 bases respectively, with 10 bases between them. CDR3 sequence (DNA): TGCGCCAGCAGCGTGGGACGGGTGAACACTGAAGCTTTCTTT. This codes for CASSVGRVNTEAFF.

The chain uses TRBV11-2 and TRBJ2-1; the D is unclear. Trimming took off 6 bases at V and 6 bases at J, with 18 bases between the two ends. In germline, CDR1 is SGHAT, CDR2 FQNNGV. This CDR3 has 15 amino acids. The CDR3 loop is CASSSIRKTGNEQFF. Written as DNA, the CDR3 is TGTGCCAGCAGTTCCATCCGAAAGACTGGCAATGAGCAGTTCTTC.

V usage is TRBV6-5 and J usage is TRBJ1-2, with a tentative D call TRBD1 (6 bases). V was shortened by 4 bases and J by 4 bases, with 16 bases between the two germline ends. CDR3 size: 15 residues. The germline V gene encodes CDR1 MNHEY and CDR2 SVGAGI. The CDR3 loop reads CASSLTRTAGYGYTF. Written as DNA, the CDR3 is TGTGCCAGCAGTTTGACCCGGACAGCCGGCTATGGCTACACCTTC.

The chain employs TRBV7-9 and TRBJ1-1; 7 positions match TRBD1. The V segment lost 5 bases and the J segment 2 bases; nucleotides outside the gene matches: 2. The CDR3 consists of 13 residues. Germline V lookup: CDR1 SEHNR, CDR2 FQNEAQ (reference sequence). The CDR3 reads CASSRDSNTEAFF. CDR3 sequence (DNA): TGTGCCAGCAGCCGGGACAGTAACACTGAAGCTTTCTTT.

The V gene is TRBV6-6, the J gene TRBJ2-3, with 8 nucleotides matching TRBD1. The germline gives CDR1 MNHNY, CDR2 SVGAGI (reference sequence). The CDR3 sequence is 14 residues long. V trimming: 5 bases; J trimming: 3 bases; junction bases outside the gene matches: 4. CDR3 residues: CASSADRGTDTQYF. In DNA form, the CDR3 reads TGTGCCAGCAGTGCCGACAGGGGTACAGATACGCAGTATTTT.

The chain links TRBV19 to TRBJ2-7; 10 bases are a match to TRBD2. The CDR3 runs 14 residues. The V segment lost 6 bases and the J segment 4 bases; nucleotides outside the gene matches: 6. The germline gives CDR1 LNHDA, CDR2 SQIVND (reference sequence). The CDR3 protein is CASRGASGSYEQYF. The CDR3 nucleotides are TGTGCCAGTAGAGGGGCTAGCGGGAGTTACGAGCAGTACTTC.

This clone was detected a few times. The chain joins TRBV10-3 to TRBJ2-7; 9 nucleotides align to TRBD1. The CDR3 covers 14 residues. In germline, CDR1 is ENHRY, CDR2 SYGVKD. Trimming cost V 11 bases and J 3 bases; bases outside gene matches: 11. The DNA of the CDR3 is TGTGCCGCCGAGCCGGGACAGGGAATCTACGAGCAGTACTTC. It translates to CAAEPGQGIYEQYF.

The J gene is TRBJ2-5, the V gene TRBV4-2; TRBD2 matches at 13 bases. V shed 4 bases, J shed 5 bases, and the junction held 13 bases outside the gene matches. CDR1 and CDR2 (germline): LGHNA, YNFKEQ. The CDR3 is 18 amino acids. This chain's CDR3 is CASSPKRGGLAGVETQYF. The CDR3 nucleotides are TGTGCCAGCAGCCCGAAACGGGGCGGACTAGCGGGAGTTGAGACCCAGTACTTC.

The chain carries TRBV5-5 and TRBJ1-1; D might be TRBD1 (5 bases). Germline V gene sequence: CDR1 SGHKS, CDR2 YYEKEE (reference sequence). This CDR3 region has 13 residues. The ends were cut back, 5 bases at V and 7 bases at J, with 15 bases in the middle. Written as DNA, the CDR3 is TGTGCCAGCAGTTCAATCCCCGACAGTGAAGCTTTCTTT. Translated, it gives CASSSIPDSEAFF.

This clone showed up just once. The chain joins TRBV4-1 to TRBJ1-2, with 7 bases matching TRBD1. The germline V gene has CDR1 MGHRA and CDR2 YSYEKL. The V and J ends lost 4 bases and 0 bases, in that order; junction bases with no gene match: 5. The CDR3 covers 15 residues. The CDR3 region is CASSPTGEANYGYTF. As DNA, the CDR3 is TGCGCCAGCAGCCCTACAGGGGAAGCTAACTATGGCTACACCTTC.

The rearrangement joins TRBV5-4 to TRBJ2-1; 8 bases are shared with TRBD2. V was pared by 3 bases and J by 8 bases, with 10 bases of the junction left unmatched. Per the germline V gene, CDR1 is SGHNT and CDR2 is YYREEE (reference sequence). CDR3 length: 15 residues. In DNA, the CDR3 is TGTGCCAGCAGCTCCCGAAGGGGACTAGACGATGAGCAGTTCTTC. Its translation: CASSSRRGLDDEQFF.

This chain links TRBV6-5 with TRBJ2-7, with D possibly being TRBD1 (5 bases). The CDR3 extends over 15 amino acids. Germline assignment: CDR1 MNHEY and CDR2 SVGAGI. The V and J ends lost 6 bases and 2 bases respectively, with 17 bases between them. The DNA for the CDR3 is TGTGCCAGCAGCACTCAGGCAGGGTCCACCTACGAGCAGTACTTC. Amino acid sequence: CASSTQAGSTYEQYF.

This clone was recorded only once. The chain couples TRBV4-1 to TRBJ2-7; the D gene is possibly TRBD1 (6 bases). V was clipped by 0 bases and J by 3 bases, with 18 bases between them. The CDR3 runs 17 residues. CDR1 and CDR2 (germline): MGHRA, YSYEKL. CDR3 residues: CASSQDQSGGRGYEQYF. CDR3 in DNA: TGCGCCAGCAGCCAAGATCAATCCGGTGGCAGGGGCTACGAGCAGTACTTC.